The following is a T cell receptor (beta chain) sequence with its context. Its antigen is still unknown. The data belong to a study of Ad26.COV2.S vaccination and SARS-CoV-2 variants. Profiled with immunoSEQ multiplex PCR; TCRdb holds only in-frame clones, not every one. Altogether approximately 400,000 clones are present, about 90% being singletons, with the ten largest covering 3% to 5%. The CDR3 contains 15 residues. Germline-derived CDR1 and CDR2 are SGHRS and YFSETQ. Trimming took 3 bases from V and 7 from J; bases not matched to a gene: 7. Findings and limits, study-wide: Non-spike TCR breadth was similar in vaccine and placebo recipients. Spike-specific TCR breadth in vaccine recipients exceeded that seen in placebo recipients. CD8+ and CD4+ T cells specific for spike reportedly responded with substantial breadth after vaccination.

The material was peripheral blood, obtained after recovery from COVID-19. The chain couples TRBV5-1 to TRBJ1-6; 7 bases match TRBD1. This receptor was taken from a human donor who had recovered from COVID-19. The CDR3 reads CASSSSGTANSPLHF. In DNA form, the CDR3 reads TGCGCCAGCAGCTCATCCGGGACAGCCAATTCACCCCTCCACTTT.